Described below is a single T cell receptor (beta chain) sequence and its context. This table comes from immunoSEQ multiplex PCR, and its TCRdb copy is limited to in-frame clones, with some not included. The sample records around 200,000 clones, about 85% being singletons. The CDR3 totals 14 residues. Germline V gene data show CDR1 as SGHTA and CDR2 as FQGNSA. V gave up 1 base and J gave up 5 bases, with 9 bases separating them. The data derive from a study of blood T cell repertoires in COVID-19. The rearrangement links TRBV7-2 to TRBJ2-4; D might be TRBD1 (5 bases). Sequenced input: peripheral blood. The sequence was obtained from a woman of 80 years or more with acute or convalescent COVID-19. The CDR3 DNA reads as TGTGCCAGCAGCTTAGAATTGACAGAAAACATTCAGTACTTC. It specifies CASSLELTENIQYF.